The 13 T cell receptor beta chains presented below share a single source sample, sequenced in a study of OX40 agonist ivuxolimab in advanced cancers. Libraries were prepared by immunoSEQ multiplex PCR; TCRdb keeps only in-frame clonotypes and omits some of them. The sample lists tens of thousands of clones; 91% were seen once. This material consisted of CD4+ or CD8+ T cells sorted from blood, taken in a trial of the OX40 agonist ivuxolimab. Receptor source: an adult with an advanced solid tumor such as melanoma, head and neck, liver or kidney cancer.

With respect to this clone: Other DNA sequences in the same sample also yield this CDR3. The gene calls are TRBV28 and TRBJ2-7; no reliable D call. Trimming shortened V by 4 bases and J by 1 base, and 5 bases separated the two germline ends. Germline CDR1 and CDR2: MDHEN and SYDVKM. CDR3 size: 12 residues. CDR3 residues: CASSSSSYEQYF. The CDR3 nucleotides are TGTGCCAGCAGTTCGAGTTCCTACGAGCAGTACTTC.

This clone showed up just once. The rearrangement uses TRBV13 and TRBJ1-5; unclear D gene. This CDR3 spans 15 amino acids. Trimming stripped 2 bases from V and 7 bases from J, with 15 bases between. Germline V lookup: CDR1 PRHDT, CDR2 FYEKMQ (reference sequence). The CDR3 protein is CASSLSEVDGQPQHF. CDR3 DNA: TGTGCCAGCAGCTTATCAGAGGTCGATGGACAGCCCCAGCATTTT.

A single count supports this clone. The V gene is TRBV6-1, the J gene TRBJ1-5; a possible D gene is TRBD1 (6 bases). CDR3 size: 15 residues. V dropped 1 base and J dropped 5 bases, with 12 bases sitting between them. CDR1 is MNHNS, CDR2 SASEGT, per germline. The CDR3 coding sequence is TGTGCCAGCAGTGAAGGTACAGGGCTTTATCAGCCCCAGCATTTT. Protein: CASSEGTGLYQPQHF.

The V gene is TRBV5-6, the J gene TRBJ1-5; TRBD1 matches 9 bases. The CDR3 loop spans 16 amino acids. V dropped 2 bases and J dropped 5; count of bases not matched to a gene: 8. Per germline, CDR1 SGHDT and CDR2 YYEEEE. The CDR3 is CASSLTTGGLDQPQHF. Here the CDR3 DNA reads TGTGCCAGCAGCTTAACGACAGGGGGGCTCGATCAGCCCCAGCATTTT.

The chain uses TRBV4-1 and TRBJ1-1; D is uncertain. CDR3 length equals 15 residues. Trimming shortened V by 4 bases and J by 3 bases, and 15 bases separated the two germline ends. The germline V gene has CDR1 MGHRA and CDR2 YSYEKL. The CDR3 DNA sequence: TGCGCCAGCAGCCCCCCCCAGAAGACCTACACTGAAGCTTTCTTT. The encoded protein is CASSPPQKTYTEAFF.

V gene TRBV6-6 combines with J gene TRBJ1-1, with a weak D call TRBD1 (6 bases). CDR3 length: 11 residues. The V end lost 10 bases, the J end lost 5 bases, and 11 bases lay between the germline ends. Germline values: CDR1 MNHNY, CDR2 SVGAGI (reference sequence). The CDR3 sequence is CAIDQGTEAFF. The CDR3 region has the DNA TGTGCCATAGACCAGGGGACTGAAGCTTTCTTT.

The chain is built from TRBV15 and TRBJ2-3; D perhaps matches TRBD2 (5 bases). The CDR3 is 16 amino acids. V was cut by 3 bases and J by 3 bases, with 16 bases left in between. In germline, CDR1 is LNHNV, CDR2 YYDKDF (reference sequence). The CDR3 region is CATSRGGGGLTDTQYF. In nucleotides, the CDR3 is TGTGCCACCAGCAGGGGCGGAGGCGGTCTTACAGATACGCAGTATTTT.

This clone appeared once. The rearrangement uses TRBV29-1 and TRBJ2-2; tentatively, D is TRBD1 (5 bases). Germline CDR1 and CDR2: SQVTM and ANQGSEA. V was clipped by 6 bases and J by 7 bases, with 12 bases between them. CDR3 length equals 12 residues. The CDR3 region is CSVVRVSGELFF. For the CDR3, the DNA is TGCAGCGTGGTCAGGGTAAGCGGGGAGCTGTTTTTT.

This sequence joins TRBV28 and TRBJ2-7; D gene unclear. CDR1 and CDR2 (germline): MDHEN, SYDVKM. Trimming stripped 1 base from V and 6 bases from J, with 4 bases between. The CDR3 spans 11 residues. CDR3 in amino acids: CASSLLREQYF. The CDR3 DNA follows: TGTGCCAGCAGTTTATTGCGCGAGCAGTACTTC.

The rearrangement uses TRBV15 and TRBJ1-2, with D tentatively TRBD1 (5 bases). The CDR3 totals 12 residues. Deletions cut 4 bases from V and 7 bases from J, with 10 bases between. Germline V gives CDR1 LNHNV, CDR2 YYDKDF (reference sequence). CDR3 nucleotides: TGTGCCACCAGCACGGGGCTACTTGGCTACACCTTC. Translated: CATSTGLLGYTF. The whole variable domain, filled in from reference TRBV15 and TRBJ1-2, reads DAMVIQNPRYQVTQFGKPVTLSCSQTLNHNVMYWYQQKSSQAPKLLFHYYDKDFNNEADTPDNFQSRRPNTSFCFLDIRSPGLGDTAMYLCATSTGLLGYTFGSGTRLTVV.

The chain links TRBV4-3 to TRBJ1-1; D not resolved. The CDR3 extends over 16 amino acids. V dropped 4 bases and J dropped 3 bases, with 18 bases sitting between them. Per germline, CDR1 LGHNA and CDR2 YSLEER. The chain's CDR3 is CASSRAHVEADTEAFF. DNA of the CDR3: TGCGCCAGCAGCCGAGCCCACGTGGAGGCAGACACTGAAGCTTTCTTT.

Comments on this clone: Distinct nucleotide sequences in the sample also encode this CDR3. V gene TRBV6-6 combines with J gene TRBJ2-1; perhaps TRBD2 as D (6 bases). V lost 6 bases to trimming and J lost 9 bases, with 15 bases between them. CDR1 and CDR2 (germline): MNHNY, SVGAGI (reference sequence). The CDR3 consists of 13 residues. CDR3 residues: CASSYVGGGEQFF. CDR3 nucleotides: TGTGCCAGCAGCTACGTCGGGGGTGGTGAGCAGTTCTTC.

The CDR3 DNA sequence: TGTGCCAGCAGCCATTCGCTAGTGGGCGGCTGGGACAATGAGCAGTTCTTC. Its translation: CASSHSLVGGWDNEQFF. The chain couples TRBV7-8 to TRBJ2-1; no clear D gene. The CDR3 has 17 residues. Trimming stripped 5 bases from V and 5 bases from J, with 22 bases between. The germline CDR1 and CDR2 sequences are SGHVS and FQNEAQ.